Below are 25 T cell receptor beta chains sequenced from a single sample in a study of T cells in women clearing cervical HPV infection. The assay was immunoSEQ multiplex PCR, and TCRdb's table has in-frame clones only and misses some. The sample shows over 30,000 clones, and approximately 4.8% sits with its ten largest clones. Specimen: blood buffy coat. The receptors come from a woman aged 18 to 75 with a cervical HPV16 infection that either progressed to CIN3+ or cleared (not recorded which).

Remarks on this clone: The CDR3 end is not reached by the read, which stops 3 residues before it; the germline J gene fills it in. The V call is TRBV18, the J call TRBJ1-1; no definite D call. The CDR3 sequence is 13 residues long. The germline V gene encodes CDR1 KGHSH and CDR2 LQKENI. Trimming removed 2 bases from V and 5 bases from J, with 9 bases in between. The CDR3 protein is CASSPTGRTEAFF. The sequenced CDR3 bases are TGTGCCAGCTCACCAACGGGGAGGACTGAA.

For this clone: The missing CDR3 end, 3 residues past where the read stops, is filled in from the germline J gene. The chain recombines TRBV14 with TRBJ1-1; a weak D match, TRBD1 (6 bases). The CDR3 has 13 amino acids. Germline CDR1 reads SGHDN; CDR2 reads FVKESK. Trimming removed 4 bases at V and 5 bases at J, with 11 bases between. CDR3 loop: CASSLKGHTEAFF. CDR3 DNA (partial): TGTGCCAGCAGCCTCAAGGGACATACTGAA. The entire variable domain, with the rest obtained from reference TRBV14 and TRBJ1-1, is as follows: EAGVTQFPSHSVIEKGQTVTLRCDPISGHDNLYWYRRVMGKEIKFLLHFVKESKQDESGMPNNRFLAERTGGTYSTLKVQPAELEDSGVYFCASSLKGHTEAFFGQGTRLTVV.

The chain's CDR3 is CASSTDRGLLLSTEAFF. The sequenced CDR3 bases are TGTGCCAGCAGCACCGACAGGGGGCTCCTTTTGAGCACTGAA. V usage is TRBV7-8 and J usage is TRBJ1-1; 10 bases agree with TRBD1. Read data end 3 residues before the CDR3 end; the end is taken from the germline J gene. The CDR3 runs 17 residues. CDR1 is SGHVS and CDR2 is FQNEAQ in the germline V gene. V was pared by 5 bases and J by 4 bases, with 13 bases of the junction left unmatched.

With respect to this clone: With the read ending 3 residues before the CDR3 end, the germline J gene is used to fill in that end. The chain links TRBV20-1 to TRBJ2-7; TRBD1 agrees at 7 bases. CDR3 length: 13 amino acids. Germline-derived CDR1 and CDR2 are DFQATT and SNEGSKA (reference sequence). The trim removed 1 base at V and 2 bases at J, leaving 2 bases unmatched. CDR3 DNA, as far as it was read: TGCAGTGCTAGAGCAGACAGGGCCTACGAG. Protein sequence: CSARADRAYE. The full CDR3 protein reads CSARADRAYEQYF.

On this clone itself: Sequencing ends 3 residues short of the CDR3 end; the germline J gene provides the rest. The rearrangement uses TRBV20-1 and TRBJ1-5; TRBD1 matches 11 bases. V lost 0 bases and J lost 5; bases outside the gene matches: 6. This CDR3 contains 16 residues. The germline V gene encodes CDR1 DFQATT and CDR2 SNEGSKA (reference sequence). The CDR3 bases that were read are TGCAGTGCTAGAGAACGAGGACAGGGGGCTTATCAGCCC. Its protein product is CSARERGQGAYQP. The entire CDR3 sequence reads CSARERGQGAYQPQHF.

To note about this clone: Sequencing ends 3 residues short of the CDR3 end; the germline J gene provides the rest. This rearrangement joins TRBV30 to TRBJ1-5; D gene ambiguous. The V and J ends lost 0 bases and 4 bases respectively, with 13 bases between them. The CDR3 is 15 amino acids. From germline, CDR1 is GTSNPN and CDR2 SVGIG (reference sequence). CDR3 DNA (partial): TGTGCCTGGAGTGTAAGCGGACGGCGGAATCAGCCC. Its protein product is CAWSVSGRRNQP. The CDR3 in full is CAWSVSGRRNQPQHF.

As concerns this clone: With the read ending 3 residues before the CDR3 end, the germline J gene is used to fill in that end. The rearrangement links TRBV5-6 to TRBJ2-7; perhaps TRBD2 as D (7 bases). V was pared by 6 bases and J by 3 bases, with 19 bases between. The CDR3 is made up of 15 amino acids. Germline V gives CDR1 SGHDT, CDR2 YYEEEE. The DNA read from the CDR3 is TGTGCCAGCATTACTGGGGGGGGCAAAGGCTACGAG. Translating gives CASITGGGKGYE. From start to end, the CDR3 is CASITGGGKGYEQYF.

Concerning this clone itself: The CDR3 end falls 3 residues outside the read, so it is completed with the germline J gene. This chain links TRBV10-3 with TRBJ1-1, with D possibly matching TRBD1 (5 bases). The CDR3 is made up of 16 amino acids. Trimming pared 6 bases from V and 5 bases from J, leaving 22 bases between. Germline V gene lookup returns CDR1 ENHRY and CDR2 SYGVKD. The part of the CDR3 DNA that was read is TGTGCCATCAGGACAACTCCCAATGGGGCAGGGACTGAA. Residues: CAIRTTPNGAGTE. The whole CDR3 protein reads CAIRTTPNGAGTEAFF.

Turning to this clone: The CDR3 extends 3 residues past the end of the read, so its final part is completed from the germline J gene. The V call is TRBV2, the J call TRBJ2-7, with D perhaps matching TRBD1 or TRBD2 (5 bases each). CDR3 length equals 14 residues. The germline V gene encodes CDR1 SNHLY and CDR2 FYNNEI. Trimming took 7 bases from V and 5 from J, leaving 18 bases between them. The sequenced CDR3 bases are TGTGCCAGCAACGGGAACAGGAGCCCCAACGAG. It specifies CASNGNRSPNE. The CDR3, in full, reads CASNGNRSPNEQYF.

Comments on this clone: The DNA ends 3 residues before the CDR3 does, and the rest of the CDR3 is filled in from the germline J gene. V usage is TRBV6-2 or TRBV6-3 and J usage is TRBJ1-2; 7 bases agree with TRBD1. The germline CDR1 and CDR2 sequences are MNHEY and SVGEGT. CDR3 length: 13 amino acids. Trimming removed 2 bases from V and 5 bases from J; junction bases left unmatched: 2. The sequenced CDR3 bases are TGTGCCAGCAGTTACGACAGGGTATATGGC. Its protein is CASSYDRVYG. The entire CDR3 is CASSYDRVYGYTF.

Notes on this clone: The read ends 3 residues early relative to the CDR3; the germline J gene fills the gap. The gene calls are TRBV5-5 and TRBJ2-7, with 7 bases aligning to TRBD1. CDR3 length: 13 residues. V shed 3 bases and J 3 bases; nucleotides not matched to a gene: 3. Germline V gene lookup returns CDR1 SGHKS and CDR2 YYEKEE (reference sequence). The DNA read from the CDR3 is TGTGCCAGCAGCTCATACAGGGGCTACGAG. Translation gives CASSSYRGYE. The entire CDR3 protein is CASSSYRGYEQYF. Drawing the rest from reference TRBV5-5 and TRBJ2-7, the complete variable domain is DAGVTQSPTHLIKTRGQQVTLRCSPISGHKSVSWYQQVLGQGPQFIFQYYEKEERGRGNFPDRFSARQFPNYSSELNVNALLLGDSALYLCASSSYRGYEQYFGPGTRLTVT.

With regard to this clone: With the read ending 3 residues before the CDR3 end, the germline J gene is used to fill in that end. At the DNA level, this CDR3 is encoded by other sequences in the same sample as well. The chain recombines TRBV19 with TRBJ2-2; D perhaps matches TRBD2 (6 bases). This CDR3 has 12 amino acids. The germline V gene encodes CDR1 LNHDA and CDR2 SQIVND (reference sequence). V shed 4 bases and J shed 8 bases, with 8 bases lying between them. The covered CDR3 bases are TGTGCCAGTAGTACCGGGGGTGGGGAG. Translated: CASSTGGGE. The CDR3 reads in full as CASSTGGGELFF.

This clone is identified as medium-sized from frequency. The read comes to an end 3 residues before the CDR3 does, leaving the germline J gene to fill in the end. The chain links TRBV20-1 to TRBJ1-1; 9 nucleotides match TRBD1. V lost 1 base, J lost 3 bases, and 0 bases stayed unmatched. Germline V CDR1 and CDR2: DFQATT, SNEGSKA (reference sequence). This CDR3 spans 13 amino acids. The CDR3 reads CSARGTGDTEAFF. The sequenced CDR3 bases are TGCAGTGCTAGAGGGACAGGGGACACTGAA.

Concerning this clone itself: The CDR3 goes on 3 residues after the read ends, and that part is filled in from the germline J gene. This chain links TRBV19 with TRBJ2-1; TRBD2 agrees at 9 bases. The CDR3 sequence is 17 residues long. After removal of 4 bases from V and 6 bases from J, the junction contained 13 bases not matched to a gene. Germline assignment: CDR1 LNHDA and CDR2 SQIVND (reference sequence). The sequenced part of the CDR3 DNA is TGTGCCAGTAGTAACCTAGCGGGGAGGCTGATAAGCAATGAG. It codes for CASSNLAGRLISNE. The full CDR3 protein is CASSNLAGRLISNEQFF.

A word on this clone: The CDR3 end falls 3 residues outside the read, so it is completed with the germline J gene. The V call is TRBV29-1, the J call TRBJ1-1; D is undetermined. The CDR3 runs to 12 residues. V was pared by 5 bases and J by 2 bases, with 9 bases between. In germline, CDR1 is SQVTM, CDR2 ANQGSEA. The CDR3 region is CSVSNSNTEAFF. The DNA read from the CDR3 is TGCAGCGTTTCCAACAGCAACACTGAA.

The CDR3 loop reads CAIKSPGSTGELFF. The part of the CDR3 DNA that was read is TGTGCCATCAAGTCTCCGGGTTCCACCGGGGAG. The rearrangement joins TRBV10-3 to TRBJ2-2; the D is unclear. The read comes to an end 3 residues before the CDR3 does, leaving the germline J gene to fill in the end. From germline, CDR1 is ENHRY and CDR2 SYGVKD. This CDR3 has 14 amino acids. The ends were cut back, 7 bases at V and 4 bases at J, with 13 bases in the middle.

Comment on this clone: The CDR3 extends 3 residues past the end of the read, so its final part is completed from the germline J gene. V and J are TRBV2 and TRBJ1-3, with unresolved D. The CDR3 runs to 15 residues. CDR1 and CDR2 from the germline V gene are SNHLY and FYNNEI. V was clipped by 6 bases and J by 2 bases, with 14 bases between them. The CDR3 loop is CASSPLALTGNTIYF. The covered CDR3 bases are TGTGCCAGCAGCCCGCTGGCCTTGACTGGAAACACC.

A remark on this clone: The CDR3 extends 3 residues past the end of the read, so its final part is completed from the germline J gene. This chain connects TRBV30 to TRBJ1-1; D is perhaps TRBD1 (6 bases). Per germline, CDR1 GTSNPN and CDR2 SVGIG (reference sequence). The CDR3 extends over 15 amino acids. The part of the CDR3 DNA that was read is TGTGCCTGGGATGAGGGGGGGGCGCAGGGAGATAGA. This encodes CAWDEGGAQGDR. The whole CDR3 sequence reads CAWDEGGAQGDRAFF.

Of note for this clone: The DNA ends 3 residues before the CDR3 does, and the rest of the CDR3 is filled in from the germline J gene. The chain joins TRBV6-1 to TRBJ2-3, with TRBD2 as a possible D gene (5 bases). Germline CDR1 and CDR2: MNHNS and SASEGT. This CDR3 has 14 amino acids. The CDR3 here is CASSEGAHRGTQYF. The sequenced part of the CDR3 DNA is TGTGCCAGCAGTGAAGGGGCCCACAGAGGGACG.

About this clone itself: From the germline J gene comes the end of the CDR3, since the read stops 3 residues before it. The V gene is TRBV5-1, the J gene TRBJ1-4; the match to TRBD1 covers 7 bases. This CDR3 is built from 14 residues. CDR1 SGHRS and CDR2 YFSETQ come from the germline V gene. Unmatched junction bases numbered 2, after V lost 4 bases and J lost 2 bases. The CDR3 DNA, read in part, is TGCGCCAGCAGCATCAGGGGGACTAATGAAAAA. Translated: CASSIRGTNEK. The complete CDR3 reads CASSIRGTNEKLFF.

Concerning this clone itself: The CDR3 extends 3 residues past the end of the read, so its final part is completed from the germline J gene. J is TRBJ1-3 and V is TRBV28, with D hard to call. V shed 5 bases and J shed 3 bases, with 14 bases lying between them. The CDR3 has 15 amino acids. The germline CDR1 and CDR2 sequences are MDHEN and SYDVKM. The sequenced part of the CDR3 DNA is TGTGCCAGCAGTGCCACAGAAGTAATTGGAAACACC. Translating it yields CASSATEVIGNT. The entire CDR3 protein reads CASSATEVIGNTIYF.

About this clone: The CDR3 end falls 3 residues outside the read, so it is completed with the germline J gene. This chain links TRBV5-1 with TRBJ2-1; D may be TRBD1 (5 bases). In germline, CDR1 is SGHRS, CDR2 YFSETQ. The CDR3 is 19 residues long. With 3 bases removed from V and 1 base from J, the gap between germline ends came to 23 bases. CDR3 residues: CASSSWATGFVLSYNEQFF. The CDR3 DNA, read in part, is TGCGCCAGCAGCTCTTGGGCCACAGGCTTCGTACTTTCCTACAATGAG.

CDR3 DNA (partial): TGTGCCAGTAGAGGGGGGGGAAGCAGCAATCAGCCC. Amino acids: CASRGGGSSNQP. The entire CDR3 sequence reads CASRGGGSSNQPQHF. The rearrangement links TRBV19 to TRBJ1-5, with D perhaps matching TRBD1 (6 bases). The CDR3 end lies 3 residues beyond the end of the read and is filled in from the germline J gene. From germline, CDR1 is LNHDA and CDR2 SQIVND (reference sequence). The length of the CDR3 is 15 residues. Deletions cut 6 bases from V and 1 base from J, with 13 bases between.

A remark on this clone: The CDR3 end lies 3 residues beyond the end of the read and is filled in from the germline J gene. The rearrangement links TRBV12-3 or TRBV12-4 to TRBJ2-4; maybe TRBD1 (6 bases). Trimming left V 5 bases short and J 0 bases short, with 11 bases between. The CDR3 has 15 amino acids. The part of the CDR3 DNA that was read is TGTGCCAGCAGTGGACAGAGCATAGCCAAAAACATT. Translation: CASSGQSIAKNI. The entire CDR3 protein reads CASSGQSIAKNIQYF.

Remarks on this clone: The read ends 3 residues early relative to the CDR3; the germline J gene fills the gap. The chain is built from TRBV5-4 and TRBJ2-2, with TRBD2 as a possible D gene (6 bases). The CDR3 runs to 15 residues. Per germline, CDR1 SGHNT and CDR2 YYREEE (reference sequence). Trimming shortened V by 0 bases and J by 1 base, and 7 bases separated the two germline ends. The covered CDR3 bases are TGTGCCAGCAGCTTGGCCGGGGGGAACACCGGGGAG. Its translation is CASSLAGGNTGE. The full CDR3 protein reads CASSLAGGNTGELFF.